This TCR beta chain was sequenced during a study of blood T cells in healthy people across ages. This CDR3 region has 14 residues. Germline V CDR1 and CDR2: KGHSH, LQKENI. The V end lost 3 bases, the J end lost 6 bases, and 14 bases lay between the germline ends. This clonotype has only a few counts. A second PCR of 7 to 11 cycles used a sample-barcoded 5' primer and a J-beta primer mix. Sequencing yielded, for each sample, at least 3 million paired-end reads carrying CDR3. TCRdb analysed the 5' RACE reads with MiXCR anew, one entry per CDR3 protein. The table lists 1.5 million to 2 million distinct CDR3 sequences, around half of them singletons, with 2.1% in the top ten.

The sequence came from a woman between 40 and 50 years old in good health. The chain recombines TRBV18 with TRBJ1-2, with D perhaps TRBD1 (6 bases). The sample comprised blood. DNA for the CDR3: TGTGCCAGCTCACCTGGGGACATCGCCAATGGCTACACCTTC. Protein product: CASSPGDIANGYTF. The full variable domain, its missing parts supplied by reference TRBV18 and TRBJ1-2, is NAGVMQNPRHLVRRRGQEARLRCSPMKGHSHVYWYRQLPEEGLKFMVYLQKENIIDESGMPKERFSAEFPKEGPSILRIQQVVRGDSAAYFCASSPGDIANGYTFGSGTRLTVV.